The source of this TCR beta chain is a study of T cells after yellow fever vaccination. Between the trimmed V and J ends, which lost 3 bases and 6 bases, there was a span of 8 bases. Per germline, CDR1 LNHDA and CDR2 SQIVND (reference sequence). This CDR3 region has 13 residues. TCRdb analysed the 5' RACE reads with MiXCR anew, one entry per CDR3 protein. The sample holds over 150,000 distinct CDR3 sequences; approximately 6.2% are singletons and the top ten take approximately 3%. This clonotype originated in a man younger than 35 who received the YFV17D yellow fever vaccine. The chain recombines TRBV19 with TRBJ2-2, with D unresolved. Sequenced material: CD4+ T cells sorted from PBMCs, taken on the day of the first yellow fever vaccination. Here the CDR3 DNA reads TGTGCCAGTAGTATCCCCTCCCCCGGGGAGCTGTTTTTT. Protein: CASSIPSPGELFF.